The rows below give T cell receptor beta chains drawn from one sample of a study of T cell responses to AZD1222 COVID-19 vaccine. The assay was immunoSEQ multiplex PCR, and TCRdb's table has in-frame clones only and misses some. The sample yields about 120,000 clones, less than 95% seen once. Sequences were derived from peripheral blood, sampled on day 0 of MenACWY control vaccination. These receptor sequences come from an adult in good health. CDR3s include the opening cysteine and the closing phenylalanine or tryptophan. A D gene is named only where the DNA matches it firmly. A clone size is listed for some rows: how often the clone was seen (once, few, many), or a class if it is expanded.

j_call,d_call,clone_size,v_call,cdr3_nt,cdr3_aa
TRBJ1-2,.,.,TRBV7-2,TGTGCCAGCAGCTTATTCGTAGGATATGGCTACACCTTC,CASSLFVGYGYTF
TRBJ1-2,.,.,TRBV18,TGTGCCAGCTCATCACGGCAGGGCACCCCGGGCTATGGCTACACCTTC,CASSSRQGTPGYGYTF
TRBJ2-5,TRBD1,.,TRBV15,TGTGCCACCAGCAGAGGGGACAGGGGCCAAGAGACCCAGTACTTC,CATSRGDRGQETQYF
TRBJ2-1,.,.,TRBV6-1,TGTGCCAGCAGTGAAGGGAGTGGCAGGGGCCCGGAATGGCAGTTCTTC,CASSEGSGRGPEWQFF
TRBJ2-7,.,.,TRBV3-1/TRBV3-2,TGTGCCAGCAGCCAAGCTCCCTCTTACGAGCAGTACTTC,CASSQAPSYEQYF
TRBJ1-5,.,.,TRBV6-5,TGTGCCAGCATGGGAGGGGATTATAGCAATCAGCCCCAGCATTTT,CASMGGDYSNQPQHF
TRBJ1-1,.,.,TRBV12-3/TRBV12-4,TGTGCCAGCAGCTTACGACAGGCGGAAGCTTTCTTT,CASSLRQAEAFF
TRBJ1-2,.,.,TRBV7-2,TGTGCCAGCAGCTTAGCGCGGGGACGGATCGACGGCTACACCTTC,CASSLARGRIDGYTF
TRBJ2-3,.,.,TRBV12-3/TRBV12-4,TGTGCCAGCAGTTTGGGAGATACGCAGTATTTT,CASSLGDTQYF
TRBJ1-5,.,.,TRBV19,TGTGCCAGTAGTATATTCTCCCAGCCCCAGCATTTT,CASSIFSQPQHF
TRBJ2-3,.,.,TRBV5-1,TGCGCCAGCAGCTTGGGTACCTCAGTAGGTACAGATACGCAGTATTTT,CASSLGTSVGTDTQYF
TRBJ2-5,.,.,TRBV5-1,TGCGCCAGCAGCTTGGTTGGGCAGTTCCAAGAGACCCAGTACTTC,CASSLVGQFQETQYF
TRBJ1-1,.,few,TRBV4-2,TGTGCCAGCAGCCCTCGGAAGGGCTTGAACACTGAAGCTTTCTTT,CASSPRKGLNTEAFF
TRBJ2-2,TRBD1,.,TRBV24-1,TGTGCCACCAGTCCAACAGGGGGTTGGGGTGTCGAGGAGCTGTTTTTT,CATSPTGGWGVEELFF
TRBJ2-4,.,.,TRBV4-1,TGCGCCAGCAGCCAAGTCCCTCGGTTGGTTCAGTACTTC,CASSQVPRLVQYF
TRBJ1-2,.,.,TRBV28,TGTGCCAGCAGGGGGCTGGCGTTAGTTTCTAACTATGGCTACACCTTC,CASRGLALVSNYGYTF
TRBJ1-6,TRBD1,.,TRBV6-5,TGTGCCAGCAGCCCCGGGCAGGGGGCCGGGTCACCCCTCCACTTT,CASSPGQGAGSPLHF